This TCR beta chain was recovered during a study of shared clonotypes between healthy human individuals. Study at large: CD4 naive and memory got three plates each, CD8 naive two, CD8 memory one.

A split of CD4+ cells into CD45RA+ naive and CD45RA-negative memory subsets was performed. Germline V gene data show CDR1 as SGHRS and CDR2 as YFSETQ. V gave up 0 bases and J gave up 7 bases; unmatched junction bases: 7. This CDR3 has 16 amino acids. This clone was counted a single time. Across several immunoSEQ plates, the genomic DNA of each subset was split evenly. Method: immunoSEQ multiplex PCR; TCRdb's copy keeps in-frame clones and lacks some. The sample records fewer than 1.8 million clones, approximately 98.5% being singletons. The chain employs TRBV5-1 and TRBJ2-1; 10 nucleotides line up with TRBD2. The sequence was obtained from a young man in good health. The sequenced sample was naive CD4+ T cells sorted from blood. Sample subset: CD45RA+ positively selected. CDR3 residues: CASSLGASGRWNEQFF. In nucleotides, the CDR3 is TGCGCCAGCAGCTTGGGGGCTAGCGGGAGATGGAATGAGCAGTTCTTC.